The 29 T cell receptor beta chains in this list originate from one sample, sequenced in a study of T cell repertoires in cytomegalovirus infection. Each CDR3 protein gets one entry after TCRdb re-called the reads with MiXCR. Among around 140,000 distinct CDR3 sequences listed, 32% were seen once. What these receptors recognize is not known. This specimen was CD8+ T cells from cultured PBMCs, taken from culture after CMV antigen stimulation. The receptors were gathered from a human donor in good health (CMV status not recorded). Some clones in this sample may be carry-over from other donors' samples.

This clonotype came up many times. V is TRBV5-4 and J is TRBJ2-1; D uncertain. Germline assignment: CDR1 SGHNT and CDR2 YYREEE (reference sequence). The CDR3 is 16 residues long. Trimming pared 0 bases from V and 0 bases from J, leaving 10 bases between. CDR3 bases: TGTGCCAGCAGCTTGGACGGGCTGAGCTCCTACAATGAGCAGTTCTTC. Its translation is CASSLDGLSSYNEQFF.

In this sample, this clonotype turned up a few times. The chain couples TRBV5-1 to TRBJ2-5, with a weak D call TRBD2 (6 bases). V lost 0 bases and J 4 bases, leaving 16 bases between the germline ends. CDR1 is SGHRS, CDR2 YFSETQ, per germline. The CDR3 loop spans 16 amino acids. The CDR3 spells CASSLAVSGARETQYF. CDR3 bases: TGCGCCAGCAGCTTGGCTGTTAGCGGCGCACGAGAGACCCAGTACTTC.

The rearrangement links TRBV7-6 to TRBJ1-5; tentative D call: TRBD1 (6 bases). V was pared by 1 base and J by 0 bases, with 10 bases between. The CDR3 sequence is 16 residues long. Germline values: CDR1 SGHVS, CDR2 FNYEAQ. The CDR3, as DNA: TGTGCCAGCAGCTTAGACGGGGGCCTTAGCAATCAGCCCCAGCATTTT. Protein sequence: CASSLDGGLSNQPQHF.

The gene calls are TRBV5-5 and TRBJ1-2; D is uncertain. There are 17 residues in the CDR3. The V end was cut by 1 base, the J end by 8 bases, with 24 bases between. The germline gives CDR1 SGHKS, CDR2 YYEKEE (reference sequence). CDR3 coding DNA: TGTGCCAGCAGCTTGAATATACCGGGCAGCCCTACTAAGGGCTACACCTTC. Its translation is CASSLNIPGSPTKGYTF.

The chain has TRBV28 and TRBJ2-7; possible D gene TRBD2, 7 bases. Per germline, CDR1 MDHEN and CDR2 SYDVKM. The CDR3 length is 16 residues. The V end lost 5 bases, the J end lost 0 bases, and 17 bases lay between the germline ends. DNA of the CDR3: TGTGCCAGCAGTGCTGGGGGGGGCCCTTCCTCCTACGAGCAGTACTTC. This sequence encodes CASSAGGGPSSYEQYF.

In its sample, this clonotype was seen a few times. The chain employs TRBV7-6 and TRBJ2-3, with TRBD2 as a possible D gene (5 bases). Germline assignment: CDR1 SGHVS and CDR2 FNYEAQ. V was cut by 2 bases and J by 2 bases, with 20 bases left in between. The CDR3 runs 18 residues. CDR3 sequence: CASSLHVGERGITDTQYF. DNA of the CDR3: TGTGCCAGCAGCTTACACGTGGGAGAGAGAGGGATCACAGATACGCAGTATTTT.

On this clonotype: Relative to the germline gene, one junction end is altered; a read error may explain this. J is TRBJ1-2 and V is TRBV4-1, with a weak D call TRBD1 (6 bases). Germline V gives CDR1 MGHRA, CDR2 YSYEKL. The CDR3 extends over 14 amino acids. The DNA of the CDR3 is TGCGCCAGCAGACCCCCCAACAGGGTCGACGGCTTCACCTTC. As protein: CASRPPNRVDGFTF.

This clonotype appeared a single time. The CDR3 bases are TGTGCCAGCGGCTTCACCGGGGCCAACGTCCTGACTTTC. Protein sequence: CASGFTGANVLTF. This chain uses TRBV19 with TRBJ2-6; D call uncertain. Trimming shortened V by 9 bases and J by 4 bases, and 10 bases separated the two germline ends. The germline CDR1 and CDR2 sequences are LNHDA and SQIVND (reference sequence). The CDR3 is 13 amino acids.

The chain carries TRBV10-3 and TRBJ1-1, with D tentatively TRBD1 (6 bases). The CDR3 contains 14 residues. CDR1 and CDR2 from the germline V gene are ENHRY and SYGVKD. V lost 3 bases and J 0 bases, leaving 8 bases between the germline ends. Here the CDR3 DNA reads TGTGCCATCAGTGACAGGGGTATGAACACTGAAGCTTTCTTT. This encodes CAISDRGMNTEAFF.

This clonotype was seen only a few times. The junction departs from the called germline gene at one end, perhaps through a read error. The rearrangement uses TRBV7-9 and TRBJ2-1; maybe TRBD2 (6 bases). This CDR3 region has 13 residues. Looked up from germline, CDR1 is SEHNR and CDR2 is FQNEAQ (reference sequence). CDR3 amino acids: CASRLEVGGEQFF. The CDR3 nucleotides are TGTGCCAGCAGGTTAGAGGTAGGAGGGGAGCAGTTCTTC.

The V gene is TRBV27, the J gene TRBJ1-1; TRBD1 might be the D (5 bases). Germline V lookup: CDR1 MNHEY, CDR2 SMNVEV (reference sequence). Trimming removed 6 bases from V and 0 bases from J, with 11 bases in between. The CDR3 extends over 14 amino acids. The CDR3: CASSGAALNTEAFF. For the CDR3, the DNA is TGTGCCAGCAGCGGGGCGGCCCTGAACACTGAAGCTTTCTTT.

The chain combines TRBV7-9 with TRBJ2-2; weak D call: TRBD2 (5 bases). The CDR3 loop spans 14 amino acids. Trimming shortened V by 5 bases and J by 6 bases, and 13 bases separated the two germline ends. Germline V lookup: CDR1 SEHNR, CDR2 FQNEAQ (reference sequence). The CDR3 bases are TGTGCCAGCAGCGCGGGCCCTGGGGCCGGGGAGCTGTTTTTT. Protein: CASSAGPGAGELFF.

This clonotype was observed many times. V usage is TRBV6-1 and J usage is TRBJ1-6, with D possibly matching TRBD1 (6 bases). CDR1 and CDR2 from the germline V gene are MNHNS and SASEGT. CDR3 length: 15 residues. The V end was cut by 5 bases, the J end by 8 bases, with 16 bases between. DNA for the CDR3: TGTGCCAGCAGTAGGGGGGGAAAGGGGGATTCACCCCTCCACTTT. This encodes CASSRGGKGDSPLHF.

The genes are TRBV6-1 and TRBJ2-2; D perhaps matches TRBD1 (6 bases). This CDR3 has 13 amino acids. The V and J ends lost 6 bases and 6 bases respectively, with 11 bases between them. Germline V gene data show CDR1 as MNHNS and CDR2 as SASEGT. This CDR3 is CASSPTGSGELFF. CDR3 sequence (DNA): TGTGCCAGCAGCCCTACAGGGTCCGGGGAGCTGTTTTTT.

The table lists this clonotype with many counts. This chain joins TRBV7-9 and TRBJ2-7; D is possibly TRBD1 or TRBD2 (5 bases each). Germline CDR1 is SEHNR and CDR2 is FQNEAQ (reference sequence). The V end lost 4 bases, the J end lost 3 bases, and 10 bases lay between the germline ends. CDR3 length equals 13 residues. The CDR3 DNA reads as TGTGCCAGCAGCTGGGACGGAAGCTACGAGCAGTACTTC. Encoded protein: CASSWDGSYEQYF.

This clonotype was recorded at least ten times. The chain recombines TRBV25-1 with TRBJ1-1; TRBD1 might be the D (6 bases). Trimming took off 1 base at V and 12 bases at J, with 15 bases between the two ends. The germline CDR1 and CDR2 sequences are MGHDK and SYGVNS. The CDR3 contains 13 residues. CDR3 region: CASSEWSTGITFF. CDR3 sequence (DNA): TGTGCCAGCAGTGAATGGAGCACAGGGATAACTTTCTTT.

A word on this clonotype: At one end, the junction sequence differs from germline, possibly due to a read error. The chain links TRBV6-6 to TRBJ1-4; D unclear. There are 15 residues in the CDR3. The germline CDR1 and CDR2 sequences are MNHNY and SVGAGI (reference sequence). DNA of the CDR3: TGTGCCAGCAGTTACTCGGCGGGAGACGATGAAAACCTGTTTTTT. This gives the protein CASSYSAGDDENLFF.

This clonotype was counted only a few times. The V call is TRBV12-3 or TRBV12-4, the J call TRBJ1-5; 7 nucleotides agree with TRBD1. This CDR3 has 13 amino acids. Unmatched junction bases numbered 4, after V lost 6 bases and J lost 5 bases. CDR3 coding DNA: TGTGCCAGCAGCCAGGGGGGATATCAGCCCCAGCATTTT. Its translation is CASSQGGYQPQHF.

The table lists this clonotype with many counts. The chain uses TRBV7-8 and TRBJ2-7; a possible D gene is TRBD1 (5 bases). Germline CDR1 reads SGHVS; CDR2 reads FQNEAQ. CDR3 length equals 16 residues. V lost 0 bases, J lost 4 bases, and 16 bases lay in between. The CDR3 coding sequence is TGTGCCAGCAGCTTAGCGGGTACAGGTCCCGCTTACGAGCAGTACTTC. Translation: CASSLAGTGPAYEQYF.

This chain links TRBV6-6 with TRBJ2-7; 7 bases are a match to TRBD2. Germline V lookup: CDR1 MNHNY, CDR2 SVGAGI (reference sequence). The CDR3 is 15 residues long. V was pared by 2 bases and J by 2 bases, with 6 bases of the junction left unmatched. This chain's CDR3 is CASSYDGGSAYEQYF. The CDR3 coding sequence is TGTGCCAGCAGTTACGACGGCGGGAGCGCCTACGAGCAGTACTTC.

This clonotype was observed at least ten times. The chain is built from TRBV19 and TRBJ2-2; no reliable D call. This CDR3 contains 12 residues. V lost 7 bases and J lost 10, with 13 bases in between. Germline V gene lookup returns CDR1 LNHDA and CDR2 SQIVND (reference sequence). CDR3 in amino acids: CASKSPKEELFF. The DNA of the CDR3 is TGTGCCAGTAAATCCCCCAAAGAGGAGCTGTTTTTT.

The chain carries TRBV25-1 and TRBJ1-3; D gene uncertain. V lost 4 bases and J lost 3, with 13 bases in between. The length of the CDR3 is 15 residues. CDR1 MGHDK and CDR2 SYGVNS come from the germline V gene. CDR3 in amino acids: CASSAVLSDGNTIYF. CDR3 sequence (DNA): TGTGCCAGCAGTGCTGTCCTCTCTGATGGAAACACCATATATTTT.

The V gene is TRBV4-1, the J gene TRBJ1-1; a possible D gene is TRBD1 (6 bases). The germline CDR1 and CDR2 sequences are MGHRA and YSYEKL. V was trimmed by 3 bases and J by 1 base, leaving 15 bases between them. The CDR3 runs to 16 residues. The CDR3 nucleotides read TGCGCCAGCAGCCACCCCAAGGACAGTCCGAACACTGAAGCTTTCTTT. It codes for CASSHPKDSPNTEAFF.

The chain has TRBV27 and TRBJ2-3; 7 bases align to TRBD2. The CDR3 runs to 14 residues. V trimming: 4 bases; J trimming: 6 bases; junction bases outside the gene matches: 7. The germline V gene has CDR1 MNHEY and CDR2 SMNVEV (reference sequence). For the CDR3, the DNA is TGTGCCAGCAGTTCCGTTTACGGGGGGGATACGCAGTATTTT. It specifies CASSSVYGGDTQYF.

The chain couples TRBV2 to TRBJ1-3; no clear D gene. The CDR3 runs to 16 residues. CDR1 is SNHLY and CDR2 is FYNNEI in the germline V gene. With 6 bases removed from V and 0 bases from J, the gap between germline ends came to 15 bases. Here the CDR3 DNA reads TGTGCCAGCAGCCTATCCACCGGGAGCTCTGGAAACACCATATATTTT. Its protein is CASSLSTGSSGNTIYF. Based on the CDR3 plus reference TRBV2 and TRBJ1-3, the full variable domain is EPEVTQTPSHQVTQMGQEVILRCVPISNHLYFYWYRQILGQKVEFLVSFYNNEISEKSEIFDDQFSVERPDGSNFTLKIRSTKLEDSAMYFCASSLSTGSSGNTIYFGEGSWLTVV.

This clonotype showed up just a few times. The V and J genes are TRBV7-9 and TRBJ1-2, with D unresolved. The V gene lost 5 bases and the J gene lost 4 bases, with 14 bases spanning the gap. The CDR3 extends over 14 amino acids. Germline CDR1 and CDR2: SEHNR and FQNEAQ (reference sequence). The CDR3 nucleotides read TGTGCCAGCAGCGACGACAACATGGGCTATGGCTACACCTTC. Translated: CASSDDNMGYGYTF.

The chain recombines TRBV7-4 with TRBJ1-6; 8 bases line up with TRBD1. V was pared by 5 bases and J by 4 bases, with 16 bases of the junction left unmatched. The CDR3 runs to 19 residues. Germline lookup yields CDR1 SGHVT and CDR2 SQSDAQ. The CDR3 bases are TGTGCCAGCAGCCCAGGGGGCAGGCGCGGTTTGGGATATAATTCACCCCTCCACTTT. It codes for CASSPGGRRGLGYNSPLHF.

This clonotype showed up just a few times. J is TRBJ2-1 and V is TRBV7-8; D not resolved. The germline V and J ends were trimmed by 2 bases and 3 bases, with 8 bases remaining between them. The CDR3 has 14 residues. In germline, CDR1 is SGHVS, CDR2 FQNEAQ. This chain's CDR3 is CASSLTEIYNEQFF. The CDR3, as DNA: TGTGCCAGCAGCTTAACGGAGATCTACAATGAGCAGTTCTTC.

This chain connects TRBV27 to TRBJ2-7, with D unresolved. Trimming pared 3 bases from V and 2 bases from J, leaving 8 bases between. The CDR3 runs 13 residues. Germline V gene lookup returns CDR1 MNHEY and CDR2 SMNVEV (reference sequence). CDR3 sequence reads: CASSFGPAYEQYF. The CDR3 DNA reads TGTGCCAGCAGTTTCGGTCCAGCCTACGAGCAGTACTTC.